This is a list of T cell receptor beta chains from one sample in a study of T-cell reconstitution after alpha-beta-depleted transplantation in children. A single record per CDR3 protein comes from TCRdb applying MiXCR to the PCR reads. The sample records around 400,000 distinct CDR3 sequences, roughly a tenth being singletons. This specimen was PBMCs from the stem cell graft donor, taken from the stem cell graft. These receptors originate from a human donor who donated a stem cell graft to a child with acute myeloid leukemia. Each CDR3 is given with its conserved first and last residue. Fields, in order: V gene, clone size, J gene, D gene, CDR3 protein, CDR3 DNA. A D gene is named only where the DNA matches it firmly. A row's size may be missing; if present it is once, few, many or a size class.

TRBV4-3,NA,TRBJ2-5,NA,CASSQDSSPDETQYF,TGCGCCAGCAGCCAAGACTCCAGTCCGGATGAGACCCAGTACTTC
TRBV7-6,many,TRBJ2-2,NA,CASSKGQRYTVGELFF,TGTGCCAGCAGCAAAGGACAGAGATACACCGTGGGGGAGCTGTTTTTT
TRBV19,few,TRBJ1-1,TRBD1,CASRPIDRGKRNTEAFF,TGTGCCAGTAGACCAATCGACAGGGGGAAACGGAACACTGAAGCTTTCTTT
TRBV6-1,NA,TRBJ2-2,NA,CASSHRRKNTGELFF,TGTGCCAGCAGCCACAGGAGGAAGAACACCGGGGAGCTGTTTTTT
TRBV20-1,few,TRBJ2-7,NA,CSARKTGTGEQYF,TGCAGTGCTCGGAAAACCGGGACCGGGGAGCAGTACTTC
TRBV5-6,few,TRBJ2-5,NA,CASSLTHSQETQYF,TGTGCCAGCAGCTTGACCCACAGCCAAGAGACCCAGTACTTC
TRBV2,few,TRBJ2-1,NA,CAKTRTSQGSSYNEQFF,TGTGCCAAAACACGGACTAGTCAGGGGAGCTCCTACAATGAGCAGTTCTTC
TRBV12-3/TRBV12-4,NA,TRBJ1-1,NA,CASSLGGQGTEAFF,TGTGCCAGCAGTCTTGGGGGGCAGGGCACTGAAGCTTTCTTT
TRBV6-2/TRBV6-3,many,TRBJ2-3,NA,CASSYAAGAILSTDTQYF,TGTGCCAGCAGTTACGCCGCAGGCGCCATCCTAAGCACAGATACGCAGTATTTT
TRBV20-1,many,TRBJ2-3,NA,CSASSSALTDTQYF,TGCAGTGCCTCCTCTAGCGCCCTCACAGATACGCAGTATTTT
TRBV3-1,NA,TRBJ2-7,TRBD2,CASSPTSGRRYEQYF,TGTGCCAGCAGCCCAACTAGCGGGAGACGGTACGAGCAGTACTTC
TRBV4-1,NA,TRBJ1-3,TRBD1,CASSQDMGRGVAGNTIYF,TGCGCCAGCAGCCAAGATATGGGCAGGGGGGTAGCTGGAAACACCATATATTTT
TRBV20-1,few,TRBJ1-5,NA,CSARWQNNQPQHF,TGCAGTGCTAGATGGCAGAACAATCAGCCCCAGCATTTT
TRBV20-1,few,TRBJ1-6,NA,CSARDTTPNSPLHF,TGCAGTGCCAGAGACACCACCCCTAATTCACCCCTCCACTTT
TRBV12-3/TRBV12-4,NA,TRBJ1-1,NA,CASSSGVGEAFF,TGTGCCAGCAGTTCGGGGGTAGGTGAAGCTTTCTTT
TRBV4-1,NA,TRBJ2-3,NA,CASSRSNGKGRTDTQYF,TGCGCCAGCAGCCGGTCCAACGGGAAGGGGCGCACAGATACGCAGTATTTT
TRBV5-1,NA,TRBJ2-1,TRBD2,CASSSSLVAGGYNEQFF,TGCGCCAGCAGCTCCTCTCTCGTGGCGGGGGGCTACAATGAGCAGTTCTTC
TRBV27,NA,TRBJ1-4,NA,CASSPAASPNEKLFF,TGTGCCAGCAGTCCCGCGGCGTCCCCGAATGAAAAACTGTTTTTT
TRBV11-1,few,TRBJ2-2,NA,CASSFYREAGELFF,TGTGCCAGCAGCTTTTACAGGGAAGCGGGGGAGCTGTTTTTT
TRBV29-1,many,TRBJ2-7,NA,CSVVKGTYEQYF,TGCAGCGTTGTAAAGGGGACCTACGAGCAGTACTTC
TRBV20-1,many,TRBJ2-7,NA,CSASNRNEQYF,TGCAGTGCAAGTAACAGAAACGAGCAGTACTTC
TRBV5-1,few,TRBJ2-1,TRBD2,CASSLMLAGGLHEQFF,TGCGCCAGCAGCTTGATGCTAGCGGGAGGTCTACATGAGCAGTTCTTC
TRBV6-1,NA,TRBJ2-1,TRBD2,CASSEVVGLAVISSYNEQFF,TGTGCCAGCAGTGAAGTAGTAGGACTAGCGGTAATCAGCTCCTACAATGAGCAGTTCTTC
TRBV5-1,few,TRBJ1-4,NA,CASSLRTFGNNEKLFF,TGCGCCAGCAGCTTGAGGACTTTCGGGAATAATGAAAAACTGTTTTTT
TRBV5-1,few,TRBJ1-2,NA,CASSLAKGTYGYTF,TGCGCCAGCAGCTTGGCCAAGGGTACTTATGGCTACACCTTC
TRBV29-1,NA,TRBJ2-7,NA,CSVEEGGVREQYF,TGCAGCGTTGAAGAAGGGGGGGTTCGGGAGCAGTACTTC
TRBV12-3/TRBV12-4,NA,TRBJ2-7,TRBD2,CASSPLAGAPTYEQYF,TGTGCCAGCAGTCCGTTAGCGGGAGCTCCTACCTACGAGCAGTACTTC
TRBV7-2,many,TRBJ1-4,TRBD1,CASSLVGLTGLNEKLFF,TGTGCCAGCAGCTTAGTGGGCCTGACAGGGTTAAATGAAAAACTGTTTTTT
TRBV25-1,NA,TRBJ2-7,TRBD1,CASSDRSRGHEQYF,TGTGCCAGCAGTGACCGCAGCAGGGGGCACGAGCAGTACTTC
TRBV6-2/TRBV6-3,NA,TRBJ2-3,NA,CASSIGLGTDTQYF,TGTGCCAGCAGTATAGGGTTGGGCACAGATACGCAGTATTTT
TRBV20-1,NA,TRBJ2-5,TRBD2,CSASRSGMQETQYF,TGCAGCGCGAGTAGGAGCGGGATGCAAGAGACCCAGTACTTC
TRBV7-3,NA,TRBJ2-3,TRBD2,CASSPSGRALDTQYF,TGTGCCAGCAGTCCTAGCGGGAGGGCCCTAGATACGCAGTATTTT
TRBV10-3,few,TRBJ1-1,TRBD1,CASTGGTWTEAFF,TGTGCCAGTACAGGGGGCACATGGACTGAAGCTTTCTTT
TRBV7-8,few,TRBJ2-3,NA,CASSLSGVGRDTQYF,TGTGCCAGCAGCTTATCGGGAGTGGGAAGAGATACGCAGTATTTT
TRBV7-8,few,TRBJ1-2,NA,CASSPHGDYYGYTF,TGTGCCAGCAGCCCACACGGGGACTACTATGGCTACACCTTC
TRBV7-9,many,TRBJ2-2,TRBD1,CASSSTRDRAGELFF,TGTGCCAGCAGCTCTACCCGGGACAGGGCCGGGGAGCTGTTTTTT
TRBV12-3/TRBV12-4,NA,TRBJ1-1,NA,CASSPLVGTEAFF,TGTGCCAGCAGCCCCCTTGTAGGGACTGAAGCTTTCTTT
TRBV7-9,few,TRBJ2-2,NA,CASSFSGVTGELFF,TGTGCCAGCAGCTTTTCGGGGGTCACCGGGGAGCTGTTTTTT
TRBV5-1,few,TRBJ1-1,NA,CASSPSLGAEAFF,TGCGCCAGCAGCCCTTCCCTTGGGGCTGAAGCTTTCTTT
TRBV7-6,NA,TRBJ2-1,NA,CASSPSHEQFF,TGTGCCAGCAGCCCATCCCATGAGCAGTTCTTC
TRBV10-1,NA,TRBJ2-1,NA,CASSEVREGEQFF,TGCGCCAGCAGTGAGGTCCGGGAAGGTGAGCAGTTCTTC